Following are 12 T cell receptor beta chains from one sample sequenced in a study of T cells in Graves' hyperthyroidism and ophthalmopathy. The investigators amplified TCR beta CDR3 regions from RNA transcripts. RT-PCR in the first round (using the HTBI primer set) targeted the TCR CDR3. One entry per CDR3 protein, called by TCRdb with MiXCR from the multiplex PCR reads. The sample has 100,000 to 130,000 distinct CDR3 sequences, about a sixth seen once; the top ten hold 35% to 50%. Sequences were obtained from blood. Receptor source: a woman between 50 and 59 years old with Graves' hyperthyroidism.

The chain links TRBV11-2 to TRBJ2-3, with 10 bases fitting TRBD2. CDR3 size: 16 residues. Trimming cost V 3 bases and J 3 bases; bases outside gene matches: 6. Germline CDR1 reads SGHAT; CDR2 reads FQNNGV. Here the CDR3 reads CASSLGLAGETDTQYF. Written as DNA, the CDR3 is TGTGCCAGCAGCTTGGGGCTAGCGGGAGAAACAGATACGCAGTATTTT.

The V and J genes are TRBV5-1 and TRBJ2-1; 12 bases align to TRBD2. The ends lost 1 base at V and 6 bases at J; junction bases unmatched: 8. This CDR3 has 17 residues. In germline, CDR1 is SGHRS, CDR2 YFSETQ. The CDR3 coding sequence is TGCGCCAGCAGCTTGACGGCTAGCGGGAGGGAGATCAATGAGCAGTTCTTC. It codes for CASSLTASGREINEQFF.

For the CDR3, the DNA is TGTGCCACAAATAGCGGGACGGATGCCGGGGAGCTGTTTTTT. Its protein is CATNSGTDAGELFF. V usage is TRBV6-1 and J usage is TRBJ2-2, with TRBD2 matching 8 bases. Germline assignment: CDR1 MNHNS and CDR2 SASEGT. CDR3 length equals 14 residues. V shed 10 bases, J shed 6 bases, and the junction held 10 bases outside the gene matches.

This clonotype was recorded at least ten times. The chain is built from TRBV7-8 and TRBJ2-3; D unresolved. This CDR3 has 14 amino acids. CDR1 SGHVS and CDR2 FQNEAQ come from the germline V gene. With 0 bases removed from V and 6 bases from J, the gap between germline ends came to 10 bases. CDR3 coding DNA: TGTGCCAGCAGCTTAGCGATTGGAGCGGATACGCAGTATTTT. It specifies CASSLAIGADTQYF.

This clonotype has at least ten counts. The chain employs TRBV19 and TRBJ2-1; possible D gene TRBD2, 7 bases. The germline gives CDR1 LNHDA, CDR2 SQIVND (reference sequence). The CDR3 has 14 residues. The V end lost 3 bases, the J end lost 9 bases, and 15 bases lay between the germline ends. The CDR3 DNA reads as TGTGCCAGTAGTATGCTAGCGGAGGGGGGTGAGCAGTTCTTC. Its protein is CASSMLAEGGEQFF.

This clonotype was found many times. The rearrangement uses TRBV3-1 and TRBJ1-3; TRBD1 aligns across 7 bases. Germline loops: CDR1 LGHDT, CDR2 YNNKEL (reference sequence). The CDR3 has 16 residues. V was clipped by 0 bases and J by 3 bases; unmatched bases: 5. CDR3 DNA: TGTGCCAGCAGCCAAGAAAGGGGGCATTATGGAAACACCATATATTTT. It is translated as CASSQERGHYGNTIYF.

This clonotype was picked up many times. The CDR3: CATSAGNTEAFF. The DNA of the CDR3 is TGTGCCACCTCGGCCGGGAACACTGAAGCTTTCTTT. The V gene is TRBV24-1, the J gene TRBJ1-1; D unresolved. Germline lookup yields CDR1 KGHDR and CDR2 SFDVKD. V dropped 9 bases and J dropped 1 base, with 8 bases sitting between them. CDR3 length: 12 amino acids.

This clonotype was detected ten times or more. The chain employs TRBV3-1 and TRBJ2-7; 8 positions agree with TRBD2. There are 14 residues in the CDR3. J lost 3 bases, V lost 4 bases, and 5 bases had no gene match. CDR1 is LGHDT and CDR2 is YNNKEL in the germline V gene (reference sequence). The CDR3 nucleotides read TGTGCCAGCAGCCGTCAGCGGGGGAACTACGAGCAGTACTTC. It translates to CASSRQRGNYEQYF.

This clonotype has at least ten counts. The chain has TRBV15 and TRBJ1-1; D uncertain. The V end lost 1 base, the J end lost 11 bases, and 14 bases lay between the germline ends. Germline CDR1 and CDR2: LNHNV and YYDKDF (reference sequence). The CDR3 is made up of 13 amino acids. CDR3 sequence: CATSRGAGGEAFF. In nucleotides, the CDR3 is TGTGCCACCAGCAGAGGTGCCGGCGGAGAGGCTTTCTTT.

The sample holds a few counts of this clonotype. This chain connects TRBV5-1 to TRBJ2-7, with 7 nucleotides matching TRBD2. Germline-derived CDR1 and CDR2 are SGHRS and YFSETQ. Unmatched junction bases numbered 5, after V lost 0 bases and J lost 2 bases. This CDR3 comprises 15 residues. The CDR3 reads CASSLGGSVAYEQYF. The DNA of the CDR3 is TGCGCCAGCAGCTTGGGCGGGAGTGTCGCCTACGAGCAGTACTTC.

For the CDR3, the DNA is TGTGCCAGCTCACGAGAGACAGGGGGTCAGCCCCAGCATTTT. It specifies CASSRETGGQPQHF. The chain recombines TRBV18 with TRBJ1-5; 9 bases agree with TRBD1. The CDR3 spans 14 residues. Germline trimming cut 4 bases from V and 6 bases from J; bases unmatched to any gene: 4. Germline loops: CDR1 KGHSH, CDR2 LQKENI.

The table lists this clonotype with many counts. The genes are TRBV3-1 and TRBJ2-7; D gene ambiguous. The germline V gene encodes CDR1 LGHDT and CDR2 YNNKEL (reference sequence). The CDR3 runs 13 residues. V was cut by 2 bases and J by 3 bases, with 8 bases left in between. For the CDR3, the DNA is TGTGCCAGCAGCCAACTAACGAACTACGAGCAGTACTTC. It translates to CASSQLTNYEQYF.